This TCR beta chain derives from a study of blood T cells in healthy people across ages. The CDR3 is 13 amino acids. The germline CDR1 and CDR2 sequences are MRHNA and SNTAGT. The V gene lost 4 bases and the J gene lost 3 bases, with 8 bases spanning the gap. The second PCR ran about 6 to 11 cycles with a sample-barcoded 5' primer and J-beta primers. TCRdb called the 5' RACE reads again in MiXCR, with one record for every CDR3 protein. The sample has 850,000 to 1,100,000 distinct CDR3 sequences; around two fifths are singletons. Points from the study as a whole: Long-lived and aged donors differed, with more naive CD4+ cells and higher diversity in the long-lived.

This clonotype was found many times. Its antigen is as yet unknown. The chain couples TRBV6-4 to TRBJ2-3; D call uncertain. The sequence was obtained from a man aged 18 to 30 in good health. Sequences were obtained from blood. CDR3 nucleotide sequence: TGTGCCAGCAGTGCTACTGGGACAGATACGCAGTATTTT. It translates to CASSATGTDTQYF.